This is a list of T cell receptor beta chains from one sample in a study of blood T cells in healthy people across ages. Using its own MiXCR run on the 5' RACE reads, TCRdb lists one record per CDR3 protein. The sample holds approximately 670,000 distinct CDR3 sequences, 40% to 50% seen once. Material: blood. These receptors were collected from a man older than 75 in good health. Both conserved end residues are part of each CDR3. The D gene is left open where the match is weak. Some rows have no size entry. The others give once, few or many, or a class for an expanded clone.

D,V,J,size,length,CDR3,DNA
TRBD2,TRBV5-1,TRBJ2-1,few,16,CASSLERGPSYNEQFF,TGCGCCAGCAGCTTGGAGCGGGGGCCCTCCTACAATGAGCAGTTCTTC
.,TRBV6-2/TRBV6-3,TRBJ2-1,.,16,CASSYSWTGLTYEQFF,TGTGCCAGCAGTTACTCATGGACGGGCCTTACCTACGAGCAGTTCTTC
TRBD2,TRBV10-1,TRBJ2-7,.,15,CASSVTSGRGYEQYF,TGCGCCAGCAGTGTGACTAGCGGGAGGGGATACGAGCAGTACTTC
.,TRBV9,TRBJ2-5,.,15,CASSVVPGQQETQYF,TGTGCCAGCAGCGTGGTCCCTGGACAGCAAGAGACCCAGTACTTC
.,TRBV7-2,TRBJ1-6,.,15,CASSLAAGLDSPLHF,TGTGCCAGCAGCTTAGCGGCAGGGCTTGATTCACCCCTCCACTTT
TRBD1,TRBV7-2,TRBJ2-3,few,14,CASSTRQGPDTQYF,TGTGCCAGCAGCACCCGACAGGGACCAGATACGCAGTATTTT
TRBD1,TRBV11-3,TRBJ1-1,.,14,CASNSGQENTEAFF,TGTGCCAGCAACTCGGGACAGGAGAACACTGAAGCTTTCTTT
.,TRBV29-1,TRBJ2-2,.,15,CSVDGGRGNTGELFF,TGCAGCGTTGATGGGGGGAGAGGGAACACCGGGGAGCTGTTTTTT
TRBD1,TRBV6-5,TRBJ1-1,few,15,CASSYARQGWTEAFF,TGTGCCAGCAGTTACGCGCGACAGGGGTGGACTGAAGCTTTCTTT
.,TRBV5-6,TRBJ2-7,.,14,CASSLFGVRYEQYF,TGTGCCAGCAGCTTGTTCGGGGTACGGTACGAGCAGTACTTC
.,TRBV4-2,TRBJ2-3,few,17,CASSQAEGTSYADTQYF,TGTGCCAGCAGCCAAGCGGAAGGGACCTCATACGCAGATACGCAGTATTTT
.,TRBV11-1,TRBJ1-1,few,12,CASSSDRDKAFF,TGTGCCAGCAGCTCGGACAGAGACAAAGCTTTCTTT
.,TRBV9,TRBJ2-2,few,15,CASSPQFANTGELFF,TGTGCCAGCAGCCCACAGTTCGCGAACACCGGGGAGCTGTTTTTT
.,TRBV7-2,TRBJ2-1,few,16,CASSSGGGGGHNEQFF,TGTGCCAGCAGCTCAGGGGGGGGAGGGGGCCACAATGAGCAGTTCTTC
.,TRBV29-1,TRBJ2-1,once,14,CSVVLSGFSYEQFF,TGCAGCGTTGTTCTCTCTGGGTTCTCCTACGAGCAGTTCTTC
TRBD1,TRBV10-3,TRBJ1-5,.,14,CAISAGQGGQPQHF,TGTGCCATCAGTGCGGGACAGGGAGGGCAGCCCCAGCATTTT
.,TRBV28,TRBJ2-1,few,15,CASVNRPPSYNEQFF,TGTGCCAGCGTAAACCGCCCTCCTTCCTACAATGAGCAGTTCTTC
TRBD2,TRBV20-1,TRBJ2-7,.,13,CSASGGGQGEQYF,TGCAGTGCTAGTGGGGGGGGTCAGGGCGAGCAGTACTTC
.,TRBV20-1,TRBJ2-7,.,14,CSTGKDVHSYEQYF,TGCAGTACCGGTAAGGACGTTCACTCCTACGAGCAGTACTTC
TRBD2,TRBV4-2,TRBJ2-5,.,15,CASSPGTSGDLQQYF,TGTGCCAGCAGCCCCGGGACTAGCGGGGACCTACAGCAGTACTTC
TRBD1,TRBV20-1,TRBJ1-1,few,13,CSARDPYRGSSFF,TGCAGTGCTAGAGACCCCTACAGGGGATCATCTTTCTTT
.,TRBV27,TRBJ2-5,.,15,CASSLVTGGQETQYF,TGTGCCAGCAGTTTAGTTACAGGCGGACAAGAGACCCAGTACTTC
.,TRBV7-9,TRBJ2-5,.,14,CANSPTGYQETQYF,TGTGCCAACAGCCCAACAGGGTACCAAGAGACCCAGTACTTC
TRBD2,TRBV7-2,TRBJ2-7,.,15,CASSVGLAGAGEQYF,TGTGCCAGCAGCGTCGGACTAGCGGGAGCGGGGGAGCAGTACTTC
TRBD1,TRBV29-1,TRBJ2-3,few,15,CSVEDRGQGTDTQYF,TGCAGCGTTGAAGATAGGGGACAGGGGACAGATACGCAGTATTTT
.,TRBV2,TRBJ1-2,.,12,CASIPGPYGYTF,TGTGCCTCTATACCGGGTCCCTATGGCTACACCTTC
TRBD2,TRBV20-1,TRBJ2-5,.,16,CSAYLSRGGKEETQYF,TGCAGTGCTTACCTCTCCCGGGGGGGAAAGGAGGAGACCCAGTACTTC
.,TRBV27,TRBJ2-6,once,16,CASSLDIGSGANVLTF,TGTGCCAGCAGTTTAGATATAGGGTCGGGGGCCAACGTCCTGACTTTC
.,TRBV10-1,TRBJ2-7,.,13,CASSDQGTYEQYF,TGCGCCAGCAGTGACCAGGGCACCTACGAGCAGTACTTC
.,TRBV12-3/TRBV12-4,TRBJ2-1,.,11,CASSPKRAQFF,TGTGCCAGCAGTCCTAAGCGGGCGCAGTTCTTC
.,TRBV18,TRBJ2-5,.,14,CASSPPSGWETQYF,TGTGCCAGCTCACCACCTTCGGGTTGGGAGACCCAGTACTTC
.,TRBV2,TRBJ2-1,few,13,CASSVYRDNEQFF,TGTGCCAGCAGTGTGTACCGAGACAATGAGCAGTTCTTC
.,TRBV18,TRBJ2-2,.,15,CASSPLRTTTGELFF,TGTGCCAGCTCACCACTAAGGACCACGACCGGGGAGCTGTTTTTT
TRBD2,TRBV20-1,TRBJ2-1,many,14,CSARGTSGNNEQFF,TGCAGTGCTAGAGGGACTAGCGGTAACAATGAGCAGTTCTTC
TRBD1,TRBV11-2,TRBJ2-1,few,12,CASSSTATGWFF,TGTGCCAGCAGCTCGACCGCGACAGGGTGGTTCTTC
.,TRBV6-5,TRBJ2-7,few,14,CASSYRPTSYEQYF,TGTGCCAGCAGTTACAGGCCCACCAGCTACGAGCAGTACTTC
.,TRBV15,TRBJ2-5,.,14,CATSDVWRQETQYF,TGTGCCACCAGCGACGTTTGGCGGCAAGAGACCCAGTACTTC
.,TRBV4-2,TRBJ2-7,many,14,CASSQGSQTYEQYF,TGTGCCAGCAGCCAAGGATCGCAGACCTACGAGCAGTACTTC
.,TRBV25-1,TRBJ1-1,.,14,CASSETALNTEAFF,TGTGCCAGCAGTGAAACCGCATTGAACACTGAAGCTTTCTTT
.,TRBV20-1,TRBJ1-2,few,11,CSARGSHGYTF,TGCAGTGCTAGAGGCAGCCATGGCTACACCTTC
TRBD1,TRBV20-1,TRBJ1-2,.,16,CSARDPGTGLNYGYTF,TGCAGTGCTAGAGATCCCGGGACAGGTCTTAACTATGGCTACACCTTC
TRBD2,TRBV4-2,TRBJ2-7,few,18,CASSQVGSGRAGAYEQYF,TGTGCCAGCAGCCAAGTTGGTAGCGGGAGGGCCGGGGCCTACGAGCAGTACTTC
TRBD2,TRBV6-4,TRBJ2-1,.,16,CASSDGLAGGSNEQFF,TGTGCCAGCAGTGACGGGCTAGCGGGAGGGTCGAATGAGCAGTTCTTC
TRBD1,TRBV4-1,TRBJ2-1,once,15,CTSSRDRGRNWEQFF,TGCACCAGCAGCCGGGACAGGGGGCGGAACTGGGAGCAGTTCTTC
TRBD2,TRBV11-1,TRBJ2-4,many,18,CASSLSGRAASVKNIQYF,TGTGCCAGCAGCCTTAGCGGGAGGGCCGCGTCGGTCAAAAACATTCAGTACTTC
TRBD1,TRBV20-1,TRBJ1-5,.,17,CSARPHRGHDSNQPQHF,TGCAGTGCTAGACCCCACAGGGGGCATGATAGCAATCAGCCCCAGCATTTT
.,TRBV5-1,TRBJ2-5,many,14,CASKPLGVQETQYF,TGCGCCAGCAAGCCCCTAGGTGTCCAAGAGACCCAGTACTTC
.,TRBV29-1,TRBJ2-7,few,14,CSVSSRGSTYEQYF,TGCAGCGTTTCGTCGCGCGGATCTACCTACGAGCAGTACTTC
.,TRBV29-1,TRBJ2-1,many,15,CSVDQRVRSYNEQFF,TGCAGCGTGGATCAGCGGGTTCGGTCCTACAATGAGCAGTTCTTC
.,TRBV29-1,TRBJ2-1,.,15,CSVGDPPGIYNEQFF,TGCAGCGTTGGAGACCCCCCAGGGATCTACAATGAGCAGTTCTTC
.,TRBV6-5,TRBJ2-2,few,17,CASSYGSGGANTGELFF,TGTGCCAGCAGTTACGGATCCGGCGGGGCGAACACCGGGGAGCTGTTTTTT
.,TRBV27,TRBJ1-1,few,16,CASSLFTAGIGTEAFF,TGTGCCAGCAGTTTATTCACCGCAGGGATAGGGACTGAAGCTTTCTTT
TRBD1,TRBV20-1,TRBJ1-2,.,14,CSARLTGGIGGYTF,TGCAGTGCTAGATTAACAGGGGGTATCGGTGGCTACACCTTC
TRBD1,TRBV28,TRBJ2-7,.,15,CASSLPGQGAYEQYF,TGTGCCAGCAGTTTGCCCGGACAGGGAGCCTACGAGCAGTACTTC